This TCR beta chain was obtained from a study of a mutant IDH1 vaccine in newly diagnosed glioma. CDR1 and CDR2 from the germline V gene are MGHDK and SYGVNS. This CDR3 contains 14 residues. The germline V and J ends were trimmed by 4 bases and 0 bases, with 8 bases remaining between them. Time point meaning: week 23, last vaccination. Topical imiquimod accompanied each vaccine dose, which consisted of 300 ug of mutant IDH1 20-mer peptide. The donor cohort comprised cases of new WHO grade 3 or 4 IDH1-mutant, ATRX-lost astrocytoma. The repertoire was sequenced with immunoSEQ multiplex PCR; TCRdb's copy has only in-frame clones and lacks some. The sample comprises some 60,000 clones, around 86% of which are singletons, and roughly 1.5% rests with the top ten. This clone appeared a single time. Antigen specificity is unknown.

The input for sequencing was PBMCs, taken from a glioma patient whose treatment included an IDH1 peptide vaccine. The receptor comes from a man aged 40-50 years with glioma. The V gene is TRBV25-1, the J gene TRBJ2-3; D is tentatively TRBD1 or TRBD2 (5 bases each). Here the CDR3 DNA reads TGTGCCAGCAGTGTCGGGGACAGCACAGATACGCAGTATTTT. It is translated as CASSVGDSTDTQYF. The full variable domain, in which reference TRBV25-1 and TRBJ2-3 provide the parts outside the CDR3, is EADIYQTPRYLVIGTGKKITLECSQTMGHDKMYWYQQDPGMELHLIHYSYGVNSTEKGDLSSESTVSRIRTEHFPLTLESARPSHTSQYLCASSVGDSTDTQYFGPGTRLTVL.